Below are 31 T cell receptor beta chains sequenced from a single sample in a study of blood T cell repertoires in COVID-19. Method: immunoSEQ multiplex PCR; TCRdb's copy keeps in-frame clones and lacks some. Altogether tens of thousands of clones are present, approximately 80% being singletons, with the ten largest covering roughly 16%. The sample consisted of peripheral blood. The receptors were sampled from a human donor in a cohort sampled during active COVID-19.

The rearrangement links TRBV30 to TRBJ1-2, with 7 bases identical to TRBD1. Germline lookup yields CDR1 GTSNPN and CDR2 SVGIG (reference sequence). The V segment lost 2 bases and the J segment 0 bases; nucleotides outside the gene matches: 12. The CDR3 has 17 amino acids. The DNA for the CDR3 is TGTGCCTGGAGTAACCCTGAGGGGGCGAAAGCTAACTATGGCTACACCTTC. Translated, it gives CAWSNPEGAKANYGYTF. Full variable domain (outside the CDR3, taken from reference TRBV30 and TRBJ1-2): SQTIHQWPATLVQPVGSPLSLECTVEGTSNPNLYWYRQAAGRGLQLLFYSVGIGQISSEVPQNLSASRPQDRQFILSSKKLLLSDSGFYLCAWSNPEGAKANYGYTFGSGTRLTVV.

The chain is built from TRBV7-8 and TRBJ2-4; tentatively, D is TRBD2 (5 bases). This CDR3 is built from 16 residues. Trimming left V 0 bases short and J 2 bases short, with 11 bases between. CDR1 and CDR2 from the germline V gene are SGHVS and FQNEAQ. The CDR3 DNA reads as TGTGCCAGCAGCTTAGCCACGCGGAGGACCAAAAACATTCAGTACTTC. It specifies CASSLATRRTKNIQYF.

This clone was picked up a small number of times. The chain carries TRBV5-1 and TRBJ2-7; TRBD1 matches 8 bases. The CDR3 is 14 amino acids. V was pared by 3 bases and J by 2 bases, with 4 bases of the junction left unmatched. Germline loops: CDR1 SGHRS, CDR2 YFSETQ. CDR3 loop: CASSYRTGPYEQYF. CDR3 coding DNA: TGCGCCAGCAGCTACCGGACAGGGCCCTACGAGCAGTACTTC.

This chain links TRBV7-2 with TRBJ2-7, with TRBD1 matching over 9 bases. V lost 5 bases and J lost 6; bases outside the gene matches: 11. The CDR3 has 15 amino acids. CDR1 is SGHTA and CDR2 is FQGNSA in the germline V gene. DNA for the CDR3: TGTGCCAGCAGCCTCAATCGGGACAGGGTAGGCGAGCAGTACTTC. Translated, it gives CASSLNRDRVGEQYF. The full variable domain, with the rest looked up from reference TRBV7-2 and TRBJ2-7, is GAGVSQSPSNKVTEKGKDVELRCDPISGHTALYWYRQSLGQGLEFLIYFQGNSAPDKSGLPSDRFSAERTGGSVSTLTIQRTQQEDSAVYLCASSLNRDRVGEQYFGPGTRLTVT.

The chain has TRBV28 and TRBJ2-7, with 16 bases matching TRBD2. The CDR3 runs 16 residues. Germline lookup yields CDR1 MDHEN and CDR2 SYDVKM. J was trimmed by 1 base and V by 6 bases; bases with no gene match: 3. CDR3 sequence (DNA): TGTGCCAGCAGCGGGACTAGCGGGAGGGGATCCTACGAGCAGTACTTC. It yields the protein CASSGTSGRGSYEQYF.

This rearrangement joins TRBV30 to TRBJ2-7; 8 bases agree with TRBD1. This CDR3 spans 13 amino acids. CDR1 and CDR2 from the germline V gene are GTSNPN and SVGIG (reference sequence). V shed 6 bases and J 4 bases; nucleotides not matched to a gene: 8. Here the CDR3 DNA reads TGTGCCTGCACAGGACAGGGAGTTTACGAGCAGTACTTC. Amino acid sequence: CACTGQGVYEQYF.

CDR3 loop: CASSINKLNYEQYF. The CDR3 bases are TGTGCCAGTAGTATAAATAAACTCAACTACGAGCAGTACTTC. The chain combines TRBV19 with TRBJ2-5; D gene unclear. The J call may be in error: the DNA end matches TRBJ2-7 better. The CDR3 contains 14 residues. CDR1 is LNHDA, CDR2 SQIVND, per germline (reference sequence).

The chain has TRBV6-2 or TRBV6-3 and TRBJ2-7; D is possibly TRBD2 (5 bases). Trimming removed 5 bases from V and 3 bases from J, with 23 bases in between. Germline V gene sequence: CDR1 MNHEY, CDR2 SVGEGT. The CDR3 has 17 residues. CDR3 DNA sequence: TGTGCCAGCAGTCCCGAGAAGGTGAGCGGAGTGATCTACGAGCAGTACTTC. The encoded protein is CASSPEKVSGVIYEQYF.

The CDR3 sequence: CASSQVTGTSYEQYF. The CDR3 nucleotides are TGTGCCAGCAGCCAAGTAACCGGGACTAGCTACGAGCAGTACTTC. The rearrangement joins TRBV4-2 to TRBJ2-7, with 8 bases aligning to TRBD2. Trimming at V came to 1 base and at J to 3 bases, leaving 5 bases not matched to a gene. The germline V gene encodes CDR1 LGHNA and CDR2 YNFKEQ. CDR3 size: 15 residues.

The genes are TRBV6-5 and TRBJ1-3; no definite D call. Germline CDR1 is MNHEY and CDR2 is SVGAGI. This CDR3 comprises 14 residues. V was clipped by 2 bases and J by 4 bases, with 9 bases between them. The CDR3 DNA reads TGTGCCAGCAGTTACGAGACACGGGGAAACACCATATATTTT. Translated, it gives CASSYETRGNTIYF.

The V call is TRBV4-2, the J call TRBJ1-6; no clear D. The V gene's germline CDR1 is LGHNA and CDR2 YNFKEQ. V was shortened by 0 bases and J by 6 bases, with 12 bases between the two germline ends. This CDR3 is 16 amino acids long. The CDR3: CASSQDWRGGNSPLHF. The DNA of the CDR3 is TGTGCCAGCAGCCAAGATTGGCGGGGAGGTAATTCACCCCTCCACTTT.

The rearrangement joins TRBV6-2 or TRBV6-3 to TRBJ2-7, with D uncertain. The V end lost 4 bases, the J end lost 5 bases, and 18 bases lay between the germline ends. The CDR3 consists of 15 residues. Germline V lookup: CDR1 MNHEY, CDR2 SVGEGT. CDR3 sequence reads: CASSSRQGSRHEQYF. CDR3 in DNA: TGTGCCAGCAGTTCCAGACAAGGCTCGCGCCACGAGCAGTACTTC.

The J gene is TRBJ2-1, the V gene TRBV6-6, with D possibly TRBD2 on 6 matching bases. CDR3 length: 14 residues. CDR1 is MNHNY, CDR2 SVGAGI, per germline (reference sequence). V dropped 2 bases and J dropped 7 bases, with 12 bases sitting between them. CDR3 coding DNA: TGTGCCAGCAGTTACAGGGGAGGCCATAATGAGCAGTTCTTC. Its protein product is CASSYRGGHNEQFF.

The J gene is TRBJ1-5, the V gene TRBV28; TRBD1 matches at 7 bases. Looked up from germline, CDR1 is MDHEN and CDR2 is SYDVKM. V gave up 2 bases and J gave up 2 bases; unmatched junction bases: 9. There are 17 residues in the CDR3. The CDR3 sequence is CASSLAQGGGRNQPQHF. In nucleotides, the CDR3 is TGTGCCAGCAGTTTAGCCCAGGGGGGCGGTCGCAATCAGCCCCAGCATTTT.

The chain employs TRBV19 and TRBJ1-1; D remains unclear. The ends were cut back, 4 bases at V and 5 bases at J, with 17 bases in the middle. CDR1 LNHDA and CDR2 SQIVND come from the germline V gene (reference sequence). This CDR3 is built from 15 residues. The CDR3 protein is CASSTAWGGRTEAFF. CDR3 in DNA: TGTGCCAGTAGTACCGCGTGGGGAGGGCGGACTGAAGCTTTCTTT.

This clone was picked up one time. This chain links TRBV4-1 with TRBJ1-2; D call uncertain. V lost 0 bases to trimming and J lost 4 bases, with 12 bases between them. Per germline, CDR1 MGHRA and CDR2 YSYEKL. The CDR3 consists of 15 residues. The CDR3 sequence is CASSQEHRPIYGYTF. In DNA form, the CDR3 reads TGCGCCAGCAGCCAAGAACACAGACCGATCTATGGCTACACCTTC.

This clone was seen a single time. The chain couples TRBV10-3 to TRBJ1-2; TRBD1 matches 8 bases. This CDR3 is built from 15 residues. Losses at the gene ends were 0 bases for V and 6 bases for J; bases not matched to a gene: 6. CDR1 is ENHRY and CDR2 is SYGVKD in the germline V gene. The CDR3 nucleotides are TGTGCCATCAGTGAGTCGACATTGGACAGGGATGGCTACACCTTC. It specifies CAISESTLDRDGYTF.

This chain joins TRBV30 and TRBJ2-6, with 8 nucleotides matching TRBD1. CDR3 length: 16 amino acids. Germline CDR1 and CDR2: GTSNPN and SVGIG (reference sequence). The trim removed 3 bases at V and 4 bases at J, leaving 8 bases unmatched. The CDR3 here is CAWSRQGARGANVLTF. CDR3 in DNA: TGTGCCTGGAGCCGGCAGGGGGCGCGGGGGGCCAACGTCCTGACTTTC.

The chain recombines TRBV5-6 with TRBJ1-2; D is undetermined. Per germline, CDR1 SGHDT and CDR2 YYEEEE. Deletions cut 0 bases from V and 7 bases from J, with 7 bases between. The CDR3 runs to 12 residues. CDR3 amino acids: CASSLDRTGYTF. CDR3 nucleotides: TGTGCCAGCAGCTTGGACAGAACTGGCTACACCTTC.

This clone has only a few counts. V gene TRBV14 combines with J gene TRBJ2-1; 7 bases match TRBD2. Germline V lookup: CDR1 SGHDN, CDR2 FVKESK. V lost 1 base and J lost 4; bases outside the gene matches: 4. This CDR3 comprises 15 residues. Here the CDR3 reads CASSQGTREYNEQFF. In DNA, the CDR3 is TGTGCCAGCAGCCAAGGGACTAGGGAATACAATGAGCAGTTCTTC.

In this sample, this clone turned up once. V and J are TRBV6-2 or TRBV6-3 and TRBJ2-7, with 10 bases aligning to TRBD2. J was trimmed by 1 base and V by 2 bases; bases with no gene match: 2. Germline V gene sequence: CDR1 MNHEY, CDR2 SVGEGT. This CDR3 comprises 15 residues. The CDR3 sequence is CASSYGLAVSYEQYF. CDR3 DNA sequence: TGTGCCAGCAGTTACGGACTAGCGGTTTCCTACGAGCAGTACTTC.

The chain combines TRBV7-8 with TRBJ2-2; TRBD2 matches 7 bases. The V segment lost 4 bases and the J segment 4 bases; nucleotides outside the gene matches: 12. Looked up from germline, CDR1 is SGHVS and CDR2 is FQNEAQ. The CDR3 runs to 17 residues. Written as DNA, the CDR3 is TGTGCCAGCAGCTCCGTGACGAGCGGGATGCGCACCGGGGAGCTGTTTTTT. The encoded protein is CASSSVTSGMRTGELFF.

The chain has TRBV9 and TRBJ2-1; 12 bases map to TRBD1. The CDR3 has 17 residues. From germline, CDR1 is SGDLS and CDR2 YYNGEE. Unmatched junction bases numbered 11, after V lost 0 bases and J lost 10 bases. The chain's CDR3 is CASSVDTWGQGAGEQFF. The CDR3 DNA reads TGTGCCAGCAGCGTAGACACTTGGGGACAGGGGGCAGGAGAGCAGTTCTTC.

The chain has TRBV29-1 and TRBJ2-5, with no clear D. The CDR3 is made up of 12 amino acids. Trimming cost V 6 bases and J 2 bases, with 10 bases left between them. CDR1 and CDR2 (germline): SQVTM, ANQGSEA. The CDR3 loop reads CSVRGLQETQYF. CDR3 sequence (DNA): TGCAGCGTACGAGGTTTACAAGAGACCCAGTACTTC.

The J gene is TRBJ2-7, the V gene TRBV6-2 or TRBV6-3, with D unresolved. V lost 5 bases and J 3 bases, leaving 5 bases between the germline ends. CDR3 length: 11 amino acids. The V gene's germline CDR1 is MNHEY and CDR2 SVGEGT. The CDR3 loop reads CASSHSYEQYF. The CDR3 DNA reads TGTGCCAGCAGTCATAGCTACGAGCAGTACTTC.

CDR3 DNA sequence: TGCAGTGCTAGTTTCGACGCTAGGAATAATTCACCCCTCCACTTT. Translation gives CSASFDARNNSPLHF. The chain joins TRBV20-1 to TRBJ1-6, with unresolved D. V was cut by 3 bases and J by 5 bases, with 14 bases left in between. The CDR3 runs 15 residues. Germline V gene lookup returns CDR1 DFQATT and CDR2 SNEGSKA (reference sequence).

In this sample, this clone turned up a few times. The rearrangement uses TRBV7-9 and TRBJ2-7, with 7 bases lining up with TRBD1. The CDR3 contains 14 residues. Germline V gene lookup returns CDR1 SEHNR and CDR2 FQNEAQ (reference sequence). With 5 bases clipped from V and 3 bases from J, the junction kept 7 bases outside the gene matches. This CDR3 is CASSTPRQGYEQYF. CDR3 coding DNA: TGTGCCAGCAGCACCCCTAGACAGGGCTACGAGCAGTACTTC.

The chain recombines TRBV3-1 (or the pseudogene TRBV3-2) with TRBJ2-4; tentative D call: TRBD1 (6 bases). Trimming stripped 4 bases from V and 3 bases from J, with 10 bases between. The CDR3 is 14 residues long. Germline V gene lookup returns CDR1 LGHDT and CDR2 YNNKEL (reference sequence). The CDR3 region has the DNA TGTGCCAGCAGCCCCCGCAGGGGCAAAAACATTCAGTACTTC. Its protein is CASSPRRGKNIQYF.

The chain joins TRBV4-1 to TRBJ1-3, with 9 bases aligning to TRBD1. Germline V gene lookup returns CDR1 MGHRA and CDR2 YSYEKL. J was trimmed by 8 bases and V by 4 bases; bases with no gene match: 6. There are 14 residues in the CDR3. The CDR3 region is CASSLGGQGHTIYF. CDR3 DNA sequence: TGCGCCAGCAGCCTCGGGGGACAGGGTCACACCATATATTTT.

The J gene is TRBJ2-7, the V gene TRBV30; D is possibly TRBD1 (6 bases). Germline CDR1 and CDR2: GTSNPN and SVGIG (reference sequence). CDR3 length: 17 amino acids. The germline V and J ends were trimmed by 0 bases and 0 bases, with 18 bases remaining between them. CDR3 region: CAWSVPFWTELSYEQYF. Here the CDR3 DNA reads TGTGCCTGGAGTGTTCCTTTTTGGACAGAACTCTCCTACGAGCAGTACTTC.

This clone appeared a single time. The chain carries TRBV9 and TRBJ1-1, with 7 nucleotides matching TRBD1. Germline V CDR1 and CDR2: SGDLS, YYNGEE. V dropped 4 bases and J dropped 1; count of bases not matched to a gene: 4. The CDR3 loop spans 14 amino acids. This chain's CDR3 is CASSPQGGNTEAFF. DNA for the CDR3: TGTGCCAGCAGCCCCCAGGGGGGGAACACTGAAGCTTTCTTT.